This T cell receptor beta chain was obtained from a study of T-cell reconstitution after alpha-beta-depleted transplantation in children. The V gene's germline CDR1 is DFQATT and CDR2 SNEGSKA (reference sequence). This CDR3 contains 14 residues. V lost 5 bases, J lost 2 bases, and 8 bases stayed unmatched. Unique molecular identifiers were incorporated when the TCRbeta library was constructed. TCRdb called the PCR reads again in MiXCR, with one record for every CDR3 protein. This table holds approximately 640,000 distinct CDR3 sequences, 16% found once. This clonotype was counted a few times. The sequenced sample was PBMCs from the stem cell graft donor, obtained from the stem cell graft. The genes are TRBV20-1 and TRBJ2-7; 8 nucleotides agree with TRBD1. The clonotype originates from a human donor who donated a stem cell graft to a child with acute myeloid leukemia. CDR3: CSALARTGTYEQYV. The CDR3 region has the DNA TGCAGTGCTTTAGCTAGGACAGGGACCTACGAGCAGTACGTC.